This is a list of T cell receptor beta chains from one sample in a study of blood T cell repertoires in COVID-19. The data were produced by immunoSEQ multiplex PCR, yet TCRdb's version contains in-frame clones alone and is incomplete. The sample holds more than 95,000 clones, around nine tenths seen once. Sample: peripheral blood. The receptors stem from a woman older than 75 with acute or convalescent COVID-19. CDR3s include the opening cysteine and the closing phenylalanine or tryptophan. A D gene is named only where the DNA matches it firmly. The listing skips clone size in some rows; elsewhere it reads once, few, many or a size class.

NA	15	TRBV2	TRBJ2-3	NA	CASSWETSSADTQYF	TGTGCCAGCAGCTGGGAGACTAGTTCCGCAGATACGCAGTATTTT
NA	13	TRBV5-1	TRBJ2-5	NA	CASRSVAGETQYF	TGCGCCAGCAGATCCGTCGCGGGAGAGACCCAGTACTTC
TRBD2	14	TRBV7-9	TRBJ2-3	many	CASSLAGGVDTQYF	TGTGCCAGCAGCCTAGCGGGAGGGGTAGATACGCAGTATTTT
NA	12	TRBV24-1	TRBJ2-2	NA	CATSQGPGELFF	TGTGCCACCAGCCAGGGTCCCGGGGAGCTGTTTTTT
NA	14	TRBV19	TRBJ1-2	NA	CASRWSETNYGYTF	TGTGCCAGCCGCTGGAGTGAGACTAACTATGGCTACACCTTC
NA	14	TRBV10-2	TRBJ1-5	NA	CASIERGTDKSGHF	TGCGCCAGCATCGAGCGGGGGACGGATAAGTCAGGGCATTTT
NA	11	TRBV5-6	TRBJ2-5	NA	CASSFRETQYF	TGTGCCAGCAGCTTCCGAGAGACCCAGTACTTC
TRBD1	14	TRBV6-5	TRBJ2-7	NA	CASIPGTGGYEQYF	TGTGCCAGCATCCCCGGGACAGGGGGCTACGAGCAGTACTTC
TRBD2	14	TRBV9	TRBJ2-3	once	CASSLSGTTDTQYF	TGTGCCAGCAGCCTTAGCGGGACAACAGATACGCAGTATTTT
TRBD1	15	TRBV6-6	TRBJ2-7	NA	CASSSYHRGSYEQYF	TGTGCCAGCAGTTCCTATCACAGGGGATCCTACGAGCAGTACTTC
NA	17	TRBV4-2	TRBJ1-5	NA	CASSQIQGGGVNQPQHF	TGTGCCAGCAGCCAGATACAGGGCGGGGGGGTCAATCAGCCCCAGCATTTT
NA	15	TRBV24-1	TRBJ1-2	NA	CATSDPAGERYGYTF	TGTGCCACCAGTGATCCTGCAGGGGAGAGGTATGGCTACACCTTC
NA	13	TRBV5-8	TRBJ1-5	NA	CASSSLETQPQHF	TGTGCCAGCAGCTCGCTGGAGACTCAGCCCCAGCATTTT
NA	14	TRBV6-6	TRBJ1-6	NA	CASSRGTENSPLHF	TGTGCCAGCAGTAGGGGGACCGAAAATTCACCCCTCCACTTT
TRBD2	13	TRBV6-6	TRBJ2-7	NA	CASNLAGPYEQYF	TGTGCCAGCAACCTAGCGGGACCCTACGAGCAGTACTTC
NA	15	TRBV28	TRBJ1-2	NA	CASSLAFAASYGYTF	TGTGCCAGCAGTTTAGCCTTCGCGGCTAGCTATGGCTACACCTTC
NA	12	TRBV28	TRBJ2-7	NA	CASSLLGDEQYF	TGTGCCAGCAGTTTACTGGGCGACGAGCAGTACTTC
NA	14	TRBV19	TRBJ2-1	NA	CASSSGTIGNEQFF	TGTGCCAGTAGTTCGGGTACCATTGGGAATGAGCAGTTCTTC
NA	11	TRBV25-1	TRBJ1-1	few	CASRLSGEAFF	TGTGCCAGCAGGCTCTCAGGGGAAGCTTTCTTT
NA	14	TRBV10-3	TRBJ2-5	NA	CAIRGSGPSETQYF	TGTGCCATCAGAGGTAGCGGCCCTTCAGAGACCCAGTACTTC
NA	13	TRBV2	TRBJ2-5	NA	CASSFSTWETQYF	TGTGCCAGCAGTTTTTCGACATGGGAGACCCAGTACTTC
NA	14	TRBV6-5	TRBJ2-1	NA	CASSYPGGYNEQFF	TGTGCCAGCAGTTACCCTGGAGGCTACAATGAGCAGTTCTTC
NA	16	TRBV5-1	TRBJ2-2	once	CASRISSAMNTGELFF	TGCGCCAGCAGGATTTCTAGCGCAATGAACACCGGGGAGCTGTTTTTT
TRBD2	14	TRBV9	TRBJ2-2	NA	CASSQIAGGGELFF	TGTGCCAGCAGCCAGATAGCGGGAGGCGGGGAGCTGTTTTTT
TRBD1	16	TRBV5-1	TRBJ2-2	NA	CASSLVADRGGGELFF	TGCGCCAGCAGCTTAGTGGCTGACAGGGGAGGCGGGGAGCTGTTTTTT
TRBD2	15	TRBV6-5	TRBJ2-3	NA	CASSSSGSWRDTQYF	TGTGCCAGCAGTTCGAGCGGGAGTTGGAGGGATACGCAGTATTTT
TRBD2	15	TRBV7-8	TRBJ2-1	NA	CASSSSGTISNEQFF	TGTGCCAGCAGCTCCTCCGGGACTATCTCCAATGAGCAGTTCTTC
NA	14	TRBV10-3	TRBJ1-2	NA	CAISESSGFGGYTF	TGTGCCATCAGTGAGTCGTCCGGGTTTGGAGGCTACACCTTC
NA	18	TRBV5-1	TRBJ1-4	NA	CASSLDDRGRGANEKLFF	TGCGCCAGCAGCTTGGATGACCGAGGGAGGGGAGCTAATGAAAAACTGTTTTTT
TRBD1	14	TRBV19	TRBJ1-4	NA	CASTDRGAWEKLFF	TGTGCCAGTACCGACAGGGGGGCTTGGGAAAAACTGTTTTTT
NA	12	TRBV5-1	TRBJ2-5	NA	CASSLLQETQYF	TGCGCCAGCAGCTTGCTCCAAGAGACCCAGTACTTC
TRBD2	14	TRBV9	TRBJ2-1	NA	CASSLHPGEGEQFF	TGTGCCAGCAGCCTCCATCCGGGGGAGGGTGAGCAGTTCTTC
TRBD1	15	TRBV7-2	TRBJ2-5	once	CASSPRTGSQETQYF	TGTGCCAGCAGCCCGCGGACAGGTTCCCAAGAGACCCAGTACTTC
TRBD1	14	TRBV6-5	TRBJ2-3	NA	CASSWGQGADTQYF	TGTGCCAGCAGTTGGGGACAGGGCGCAGATACGCAGTATTTT
NA	15	TRBV7-8	TRBJ1-2	NA	CASSLVVSGVYGYTF	TGTGCCAGCAGCTTAGTAGTTTCGGGGGTTTATGGCTACACCTTC
TRBD1	14	TRBV27	TRBJ2-5	NA	CASSLRDRGETQYF	TGTGCCAGCAGTTTAAGGGACAGGGGTGAGACCCAGTACTTC
TRBD1	14	TRBV7-9	TRBJ1-4	NA	CASSSSGGGEKLFF	TGTGCCAGCAGCTCATCAGGGGGAGGTGAAAAACTGTTTTTT
TRBD1	15	TRBV7-9	TRBJ1-2	NA	CASSQTGTAYYGYTF	TGTGCCAGCAGCCAGACCGGGACAGCTTACTATGGCTACACCTTC
NA	14	TRBV25-1	TRBJ2-2	once	CASSDRVNTGELFF	TGTGCCAGCAGTGACAGGGTGAACACCGGGGAGCTGTTTTTT
NA	13	TRBV29-1	TRBJ1-5	few	CSVSGNSNQPQHF	TGCAGCGTGTCAGGTAATAGCAATCAGCCCCAGCATTTT
NA	15	TRBV7-6	TRBJ2-3	NA	CASSRGAGVTDTQYF	TGTGCCAGCAGCCGGGGGGCCGGGGTAACAGATACGCAGTATTTT
NA	10	TRBV20-1	TRBJ1-1	NA	CSHRNTEAFF	TGCAGTCACAGGAACACTGAAGCTTTCTTT
TRBD2	15	TRBV6-2/TRBV6-3	TRBJ2-7	once	CASSDRLAGGREQYF	TGTGCCAGCAGTGACCGACTAGCGGGAGGGCGCGAGCAGTACTTC
NA	13	TRBV20-1	TRBJ1-2	NA	CSASDGRLYGYTF	TGCAGTGCTAGTGATGGCAGGTTATATGGCTACACCTTC
NA	16	TRBV7-2	TRBJ1-2	once	CASSLERGLSRYGYTF	TGTGCCAGCAGCTTAGAGAGGGGACTTTCTAGATATGGCTACACCTTC
NA	13	TRBV7-2	TRBJ1-5	NA	CASSLSGVQPQHF	TGTGCCAGCAGCCTTTCGGGGGTTCAGCCCCAGCATTTT
NA	13	TRBV9	TRBJ2-2	NA	CATGGQNTGELFF	TGTGCCACCGGCGGTCAGAACACCGGGGAGCTGTTTTTT
TRBD2	19	TRBV23-1	TRBJ2-7	NA	CASSQSGKTSGGRSYEQYF	TGCGCCAGCAGTCAATCCGGAAAGACTAGCGGGGGGAGGTCCTACGAGCAGTACTTC
NA	12	TRBV2	TRBJ1-2	NA	CASARSNYGYTF	TGTGCCAGCGCTAGATCTAACTATGGCTACACCTTC
NA	15	TRBV27	TRBJ2-6	NA	CASSFGQVGANVLTF	TGTGCCAGCAGTTTCGGCCAGGTAGGGGCCAACGTCCTGACTTTC
NA	15	TRBV19	TRBJ2-1	NA	CASSIHPKRTNEQFF	TGTGCCAGTAGTATACACCCCAAGCGGACTAATGAGCAGTTCTTC
NA	13	TRBV6-5	TRBJ1-1	NA	CAIATKPNTEAFF	TGTGCCATCGCGACAAAACCGAACACTGAAGCTTTCTTT
TRBD1	17	TRBV28	TRBJ2-1	NA	CASSRRRGTGGAGEQFF	TGTGCCAGCAGTCGCCGCCGAGGGACAGGGGGAGCCGGTGAGCAGTTCTTC